The next 26 T cell receptor beta chains were all read from a single sample in a study of T cells expressing NK-cell markers (dated by TCRdb to the early 2020s). The library was made by 5' RACE. Sequencing took place on an Illumina HiSeq 2000. TCRdb reprocessed the reads into one record per CDR3 protein sequence, lacking DNA. This sample's clone table shows roughly 300,000 distinct CDR3 sequences. The ten top clones hold 3.5% to 5% of the sample. The sample consisted of blood T cells: a sorted CD56 or NKG2C T cell subset, CD4+ or CD8+ T cells, or bulk PBMC T cells (not recorded which). The source of these receptors is a woman aged 18 to 69 in good health.

This sequence joins TRBV6-1 and TRBJ1-5; lacking DNA, the TRBD1 call made by TCRdb goes unchecked. The CDR3 has 16 residues. CDR1 MNHNS and CDR2 SASEGT come from the germline V gene. CDR3: CASRSPGTGGIQPQHF.

The chain has TRBV12-3 or TRBV12-4 and TRBJ2-1; TCRdb lists TRBD1, though no DNA is available to test this call. The CDR3 covers 11 residues. This CDR3 reads CATRVGNEQFF.

The V and J genes are TRBV7-2 and TRBJ2-3; the D call of TRBD1 rests on TCRdb alone, since no DNA is present to check it. Per germline, CDR1 SGHTA and CDR2 FQGNSA. The CDR3 is 15 residues long. The chain's CDR3 is CASSVTGPGTDTQYF.

The rearrangement uses TRBV28 and TRBJ2-7; as DNA is missing, the TRBD2 call by TCRdb cannot be tested. The CDR3 is 17 amino acids. The germline CDR1 and CDR2 sequences are MDHEN and SYDVKM. The CDR3: CACSFVWRENFLWEQYF.

This chain uses TRBV7-2 with TRBJ2-4; TCRdb calls TRBD1, which cannot be checked without DNA. The CDR3 runs 15 residues. Looked up from germline, CDR1 is SGHTA and CDR2 is FQGNSA. This chain's CDR3 is CASQGDRASGNIQYF.

The chain combines TRBV29-1 with TRBJ2-3; TCRdb gives TRBD1 as the D gene, but with no DNA this cannot be confirmed. The CDR3 consists of 15 residues. In germline, CDR1 is SQVTM, CDR2 ANQGSEA. The CDR3 loop reads CSVEGGRRSTDTQYF.

This sequence joins TRBV6-1 and TRBJ1-1; TCRdb indicates TRBD1, and absent DNA this call remains unverified. Germline values: CDR1 MNHNS, CDR2 SASEGT. This CDR3 is 13 amino acids long. This chain's CDR3 is CASSTTENTEAFF.

V is TRBV29-1 and J is TRBJ2-3; checking the TCRdb D call of TRBD2 is not possible without DNA. The germline gives CDR1 SQVTM, CDR2 ANQGSEA. The CDR3 spans 14 residues. The CDR3 sequence is CSVGLTLSTDTQYF.

The rearrangement uses TRBV20-1 and TRBJ2-5; TCRdb's D gene call, TRBD2, goes unchecked for lack of DNA. The length of the CDR3 is 18 residues. The germline V gene encodes CDR1 DFQATT and CDR2 SNEGSKA (reference sequence). CDR3 loop: CSANTPTDLIGGAETQYF.

CDR3 sequence reads: CASSPPRTVSYEQYF. This sequence joins TRBV18 and TRBJ2-7; TCRdb calls TRBD1, which cannot be checked without DNA. The CDR3 is 15 residues long. CDR1 KGHSH and CDR2 LQKENI come from the germline V gene. Based on the CDR3 plus reference TRBV18 and TRBJ2-7, the full variable domain is NAGVMQNPRHLVRRRGQEARLRCSPMKGHSHVYWYRQLPEEGLKFMVYLQKENIIDESGMPKERFSAEFPKEGPSILRIQQVVRGDSAAYFCASSPPRTVSYEQYFGPGTRLTVT.

The chain uses TRBV4-3 and TRBJ1-4; the D gene TCRdb calls, TRBD1, cannot be checked with no DNA. Per germline, CDR1 LGHNA and CDR2 YSLEER. CDR3 length: 15 amino acids. The CDR3 region is CASSQEGALNEKLFF.

The V call is TRBV28, the J call TRBJ2-7; absent DNA, TCRdb's TRBD1 call cannot be checked. The CDR3 sequence is 13 residues long. Germline loops: CDR1 MDHEN, CDR2 SYDVKM. CDR3 sequence: CATLQGGLYEQYF. The full variable domain, rest sourced from reference TRBV28 and TRBJ2-7, is DVKVTQSSRYLVKRTGEKVFLECVQDMDHENMFWYRQDPGLGLRLIYFSYDVKMKEKGDIPEGYSVSREKKERFSLILESASTNQTSMYLCATLQGGLYEQYFGPGTRLTVT.

J is TRBJ2-7 and V is TRBV25-1. The CDR3 loop spans 11 amino acids. Per the germline V gene, CDR1 is MGHDK and CDR2 is SYGVNS. The CDR3 protein is CASTNTYEQYF.

The V call is TRBV7-9, the J call TRBJ2-2; TCRdb calls TRBD2, which cannot be checked without DNA. Germline assignment: CDR1 SEHNR and CDR2 FQNEAQ (reference sequence). The CDR3 runs 15 residues. The CDR3 region is CASSLVDSGTGELFF.

CDR3 loop: CASSIPGKETQYF. The chain carries TRBV5-1 and TRBJ2-5; TCRdb outputs TRBD1, but without DNA this stays unchecked. The CDR3 loop spans 13 amino acids. CDR1 and CDR2 (germline): SGHRS, YFSETQ.

This chain joins TRBV28 and TRBJ2-1; TCRdb designates TRBD2, a call that cannot be tested without DNA. Germline V gene sequence: CDR1 MDHEN, CDR2 SYDVKM. This CDR3 comprises 14 residues. CDR3 sequence reads: CASSLAGEGSEQFF.

J is TRBJ1-2 and V is TRBV29-1. This CDR3 comprises 14 residues. The V gene's germline CDR1 is SQVTM and CDR2 ANQGSEA. CDR3 amino acids: CSVRPIGTYYGYTF.

V is TRBV5-1 and J is TRBJ2-5; the TCRdb call, TRBD2, lacks DNA for checking. The germline gives CDR1 SGHRS, CDR2 YFSETQ. CDR3 size: 17 residues. This CDR3 reads CASSLEKGLELQETQYF.

The rearrangement uses TRBV9 and TRBJ1-3. Germline assignment: CDR1 SGDLS and CDR2 YYNGEE. The length of the CDR3 is 13 residues. The CDR3 protein is CASSVDQGNTIYF.

The chain recombines TRBV13 with TRBJ2-3; TCRdb indicates TRBD1, and absent DNA this call remains unverified. Germline values: CDR1 PRHDT, CDR2 FYEKMQ (reference sequence). The CDR3 totals 14 residues. The CDR3 spells CASSPRDGARTQYF.

The V and J genes are TRBV7-8 and TRBJ2-7; without DNA, the TCRdb call of TRBD2 cannot be checked. Germline CDR1 is SGHVS and CDR2 is FQNEAQ. The CDR3 runs 16 residues. The CDR3 spells CASSFWGSGRGGEQYF.

The chain combines TRBV5-1 with TRBJ2-7; without DNA, the TCRdb call of TRBD1 cannot be checked. The CDR3 contains 14 residues. From germline, CDR1 is SGHRS and CDR2 YFSETQ. The CDR3 reads CASAMQTATYEQYF.

The chain employs TRBV7-2 and TRBJ2-1; lacking DNA, the TRBD1 call made by TCRdb goes unchecked. This CDR3 has 12 residues. The V gene's germline CDR1 is SGHTA and CDR2 FQGNSA. This chain's CDR3 is CASSWARDEQFF.

This rearrangement joins TRBV21-1 to TRBJ1-3. TRBV21-1 is an annotated pseudogene. The CDR3 covers 17 residues. The CDR3: CASSNTRPLSSGNTIYF.

The chain has TRBV18 and TRBJ2-1. From germline, CDR1 is KGHSH and CDR2 LQKENI. The CDR3 spans 15 residues. The CDR3 loop is CASSPQEGPYNEQFF.

This chain connects TRBV20-1 to TRBJ2-1; TCRdb's D call of TRBD2 is untestable without DNA. This CDR3 is built from 16 residues. Germline CDR1 is DFQATT and CDR2 is SNEGSKA (reference sequence). CDR3 protein: CSASAPSGTPYNEQFF.